This record covers a single TCR beta chain. This sample stems from a study of blood T cell repertoires in COVID-19. Overall study context: Donors in the United States, Italy and Spain gave samples during acute or convalescent COVID-19. Sample material is recorded as cDNA or gDNA derived from T cells, B-cell-depleted T cells, or PBMCs.

Authors' analysis steps: Amplification of reference gene primers was used by the study to estimate nucleated cell counts. Some clones are missing from TCRdb's copy, which holds only in-frame ones; the method was immunoSEQ multiplex PCR. D and trimming were read from the DNA, whereas the V and J calls and clone size are those reported in that table. The data hold tens of thousands of clones, with 84% observed a single time. The J segment lost 4 bases and the V segment lost 10 bases, leaving 10 bases of the junction unmatched. This CDR3 contains 15 residues. In germline, CDR1 is WSHSY, CDR2 SAAADI. The J gene is TRBJ1-5, the V gene TRBV10-2, with 10 bases matching TRBD1. Sequenced sample: peripheral blood. The receptor comes from a man in his 70s with acute or convalescent COVID-19. CDR3 amino acids: CATTDRGQGNQPQHF. The CDR3 DNA reads as TGCGCCACCACAGACAGGGGGCAAGGGAATCAGCCCCAGCATTTT.